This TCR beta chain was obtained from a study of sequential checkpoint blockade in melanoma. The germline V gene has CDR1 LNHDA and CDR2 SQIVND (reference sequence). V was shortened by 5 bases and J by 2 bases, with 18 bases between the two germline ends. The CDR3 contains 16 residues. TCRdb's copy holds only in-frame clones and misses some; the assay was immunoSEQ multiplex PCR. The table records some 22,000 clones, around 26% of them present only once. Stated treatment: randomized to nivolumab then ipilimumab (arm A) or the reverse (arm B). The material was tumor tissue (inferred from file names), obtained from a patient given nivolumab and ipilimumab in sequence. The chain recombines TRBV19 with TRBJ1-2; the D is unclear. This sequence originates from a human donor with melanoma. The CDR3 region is CASSPGERAWNYGYTF. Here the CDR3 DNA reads TGTGCCAGTAGTCCCGGGGAAAGGGCATGGAACTATGGCTACACCTTC.